This T cell receptor (beta chain) is from a study of T cell repertoires in cytomegalovirus infection. The wider study: Public TCR beta signatures provided an indication of both CMV infection and a matching HLA type.

TCRdb re-called the reads through MiXCR, storing one row per CDR3 protein. The sample holds about 740,000 distinct CDR3 sequences, 35% to 40% seen once. This clonotype was recorded a few times. Its antigen remains unidentified. Trimming cost V 4 bases and J 3 bases; bases outside gene matches: 5. Germline V gives CDR1 MNHNY, CDR2 SVGAGI (reference sequence). The CDR3 is made up of 14 amino acids. Regarding the study as a whole: HLA-C-restricted CMV-specific TCR beta clonotypes prevailed in the ex vivo response.

The sequence was collected from a human donor in good health (CMV status not recorded). Some clones in this sample may be carry-over from other donors' samples. This rearrangement joins TRBV6-6 to TRBJ2-7, with 8 bases that match TRBD1. Sequenced input: PBMCs. CDR3 sequence (DNA): TGTGCCAGCAGTTTTCCGGGACAGGACTACGAGCAGTACTTC. Protein product: CASSFPGQDYEQYF.